Below, 28 T cell receptor beta chains from the same sample are listed, as sequenced in a study of molecular identifiers for immune sequencing clone quantification. TCRdb ran MiXCR on the PCR reads and lists one entry per CDR3 protein. Of more than 10,000 distinct CDR3 sequences in the sample, 18% were seen once. Material for sequencing was naive CD8+ T cells from blood, with Jurkat cell RNA spiked in. As to subset: FACS-sorted CD8+CD4-CCR7+CD45RA+ naive T cells. All receptors come from a human donor in good health. Some libraries in this study had Jurkat cell RNA spiked in.

Concerning this clonotype: One end of the junction varies from germline; a read error may be responsible. CDR3 DNA sequence: TGTGCCAGCAGTCCAAGACTAGCGGGAGGGTACAGTGAGCAGTTCTTC. It is translated as CASSPRLAGGYSEQFF. V is TRBV12-3 or TRBV12-4 and J is TRBJ2-1; the match to TRBD2 covers 14 bases. This CDR3 comprises 16 residues.

The table lists this clonotype with a few counts. The CDR3 sequence: CATSDLLAGAGELFF. The CDR3 nucleotides read TGTGCCACCAGTGATTTGTTGGCAGGGGCCGGGGAGCTGTTTTTT. The chain recombines TRBV24-1 with TRBJ2-2, with D tentatively TRBD1 (6 bases). The length of the CDR3 is 15 residues. The germline gives CDR1 KGHDR, CDR2 SFDVKD. V lost 0 bases and J 6 bases, leaving 10 bases between the germline ends.

Judged by abundance, this clonotype is medium-sized (0.01 to 0.1%). This chain uses TRBV7-2 with TRBJ1-1; weak D call: TRBD1 (5 bases). CDR1 and CDR2 (germline): SGHTA, FQGNSA. Trimming took 3 bases from V and 8 from J, leaving 7 bases between them. The CDR3 sequence is 11 residues long. The CDR3 protein is CASSFGGEAFF. As DNA, the CDR3 is TGTGCCAGCAGCTTTGGGGGGGAAGCTTTCTTT.

Comments on this clonotype: With a much larger clone just one base away, this may be a read error. The chain recombines TRBV6-1 with TRBJ2-5; a possible D gene is TRBD1 (6 bases). CDR3 length: 18 amino acids. Trimming left V 4 bases short and J 9 bases short, with 30 bases between. In germline, CDR1 is MNHNS, CDR2 SASEGT. For the CDR3, the DNA is TGTGCCAGCAGTGCACAGGGAGCGATGAGCGTCTTCCAGGAGGCCCAGTACTTC. Amino acids: CASSAQGAMSVFQEAQYF.

Within the sample, this clonotype is medium-sized. The J gene is TRBJ2-7, the V gene TRBV4-1, with D perhaps matching TRBD1 (5 bases). Per the germline V gene, CDR1 is MGHRA and CDR2 is YSYEKL. There are 12 residues in the CDR3. Trimming removed 5 bases from V and 2 bases from J, with 7 bases in between. The CDR3 coding sequence is TGCGCCAGCAGCAAAGGGGCCTACGAGCAGTACTTC. Protein product: CASSKGAYEQYF.

This clonotype is medium-sized. The rearrangement uses TRBV4-1 and TRBJ2-7, with 11 bases fitting TRBD2. CDR1 is MGHRA and CDR2 is YSYEKL in the germline V gene. V lost 5 bases, J lost 2 bases, and 2 bases stayed unmatched. The CDR3 spans 14 residues. This chain's CDR3 is CASSKLAGAYEQYF. The CDR3 bases are TGCGCCAGCAGCAAACTAGCGGGAGCCTACGAGCAGTACTTC.

As for this clonotype: The junction departs from germline at one end; a sequencing error may be responsible. The V call is TRBV5-1, the J call TRBJ2-7; TRBD2 agrees at 7 bases. Per germline, CDR1 SGHRS and CDR2 YFSETQ. CDR3 length: 14 residues. CDR3 sequence reads: CASSLPGGRVELYF. Written as DNA, the CDR3 is TGCGCCAGCAGCCTACCGGGGGGTCGGGTCGAGCTGTACTTC.

Points on this clonotype: This may be a read error, as it is one base from a much larger clone. V gene TRBV6-5 combines with J gene TRBJ2-7; 9 bases map to TRBD2. Germline V gives CDR1 MNHEY, CDR2 SVGAGI. Unmatched junction bases numbered 7, after V lost 6 bases and J lost 4 bases. There are 14 residues in the CDR3. CDR3 in amino acids: CASRYGSGRYEQYF. The DNA of the CDR3 is TGTGCCAGCAGATACGGTAGCGGGAGATACGAGCAGTACTTC.

This clonotype is termed medium-sized. The chain combines TRBV4-3 with TRBJ2-7, with 9 bases matching TRBD2. The junction had 3 bases not matched to a gene; V was cut back by 4 bases and J by 5 bases. The CDR3 runs to 13 residues. The germline V gene has CDR1 LGHNA and CDR2 YSLEER. The CDR3 sequence is CASSPVAGDEQYF. The DNA for the CDR3 is TGCGCCAGCAGCCCGGTAGCGGGAGACGAGCAGTACTTC.

This clonotype was found a few times. Being one base from a much bigger clone, this may be a read error. The rearrangement links TRBV29-1 to TRBJ1-3; D is ambiguous. Trimming stripped 3 bases from V and 4 bases from J, with 19 bases between. This CDR3 contains 16 residues. Germline V gene lookup returns CDR1 SQVTM and CDR2 ANQGSEA. DNA for the CDR3: TGCAGCGTTGAGGTATGGACTGGGCATTTGGGAAACACCATATATTTT. Amino acid sequence: CSVEVWTGHLGNTIYF.

There are a few counts of this clonotype. This may stem from a read error, because a much larger clone lies one nucleotide away. V is TRBV6-5 and J is TRBJ2-3; 12 bases agree with TRBD2. Germline V gene sequence: CDR1 MNHEY, CDR2 SVGAGI. The CDR3 is made up of 17 amino acids. The chain's CDR3 is CASRLLAGGLGTDTRYF. The CDR3 bases are TGTGCCAGCAGACTTCTAGCGGGAGGGTTAGGCACAGATACGCGGTATTTT.

As for this clonotype: A read error may explain this, as a much larger clone is one base away. The chain recombines TRBV11-2 with TRBJ2-7; D is uncertain. CDR3 length equals 15 residues. Germline CDR1 is SGHAT and CDR2 is FQNNGV. V dropped 3 bases and J dropped 6 bases, with 18 bases sitting between them. The CDR3 DNA reads as TGTGCCAGCAGCTTGTCTGCTCGGATGACCTGCGAGCAGTACTTC. Residues: CASSLSARMTCEQYF.

This clonotype was seen only a few times. Since a much larger clone is just one base distant, this may be a read error. The V gene is TRBV11-2, the J gene TRBJ2-1; TRBD2 might be the D (5 bases). From germline, CDR1 is SGHAT and CDR2 FQNNGV. The CDR3 extends over 12 amino acids. Trimming took off 0 bases at V and 12 bases at J, with 9 bases between the two ends. The CDR3 DNA reads TGTGCCAGCAGCTTAGATTCCGGAGGGCAGTTCTTC. Translation gives CASSLDSGGQFF. Variable domain in full (rest from reference TRBV11-2 and TRBJ2-1): EAGVAQSPRYKIIEKRQSVAFWCNPISGHATLYWYQQILGQGPKLLIQFQNNGVVDDSQLPKDRFSAERLKGVDSTLKIQPAKLEDSAVYLCASSLDSGGQFFGPGTRLTVL.

On this clonotype itself: This clone may be a read error of a much larger clone one base away. The J gene is TRBJ2-7, the V gene TRBV27; D is undetermined. There are 13 residues in the CDR3. Germline values: CDR1 MNHEY, CDR2 SMNVEV (reference sequence). The DNA for the CDR3 is TGTGCCAGCGCACAGTCTCCCTCCTACGAGCGGTACTTC. Its translation is CASAQSPSYERYF.

This clonotype came up many times. J is TRBJ2-7 and V is TRBV20-1; 11 bases are a match to TRBD2. There are 17 residues in the CDR3. Germline trimming cut 6 bases from V and 4 bases from J; bases unmatched to any gene: 17. Per the germline V gene, CDR1 is DFQATT and CDR2 is SNEGSKA (reference sequence). As DNA, the CDR3 is TGCAGTGCCTTAGATAATAGCGGGAGGGCCTTATCGTACGAGCAGTACTTC. Protein sequence: CSALDNSGRALSYEQYF.

This clonotype was counted a single time. One junction end disagrees with the germline gene, perhaps due to a read error. The rearrangement uses TRBV30 and TRBJ2-1; D possibly corresponds to TRBD2 (5 bases). Germline V lookup: CDR1 GTSNPN, CDR2 SVGIG (reference sequence). This CDR3 comprises 13 residues. In DNA, the CDR3 is TGTGCCTGGGACGGAGCTAGCCACAATGAGCGGTTCTTC. It translates to CAWDGASHNERFF.

This clonotype has more than one count but fewer than ten. The chain joins TRBV27 to TRBJ1-5; 8 bases line up with TRBD1. The CDR3 is 12 residues long. J was trimmed by 6 bases and V by 8 bases; bases with no gene match: 3. The germline V gene encodes CDR1 MNHEY and CDR2 SMNVEV (reference sequence). This CDR3 reads CASGTGGQPQHF. The CDR3 DNA reads TGTGCCAGCGGAACAGGGGGTCAGCCCCAGCATTTT.

This clonotype has a handful of counts. The junction does not match germline at one end; this may be a read error. This chain joins TRBV5-4 and TRBJ2-1, with 12 bases matching TRBD2. CDR1 and CDR2 from the germline V gene are SGHNT and YYREEE (reference sequence). This CDR3 has 15 amino acids. The CDR3 DNA sequence: TGTGCCGGCAGCTTGGTCCCTAGCGGGAGGGATGAGCAGTTCTTC. The encoded protein is CAGSLVPSGRDEQFF.

With regard to this clonotype: A read error may explain this, as a much larger clone is one base away. The chain carries TRBV4-1 and TRBJ2-7; the D gene is possibly TRBD1 (5 bases). The CDR3 contains 15 residues. Germline V gives CDR1 MGHRA, CDR2 YSYEKL. CDR3: CASSQAAQGSYERYF. The DNA of the CDR3 is TGCGCCAGCAGCCAAGCGGCGCAGGGCAGCTACGAGCGGTACTTC.

By frequency in the sample, this clonotype is medium-sized. The V call is TRBV29-1, the J call TRBJ2-7, with no clear D. Germline lookup yields CDR1 SQVTM and CDR2 ANQGSEA. Trimming took off 7 bases at V and 5 bases at J, with 15 bases between the two ends. This CDR3 comprises 12 residues. CDR3 protein: CSARPAGDEQYF. The CDR3 nucleotides are TGCAGCGCTCGTCCAGCAGGTGACGAGCAGTACTTC.

Regarding this clonotype: A read error may account for a junction end that differs from germline. The genes are TRBV13 and TRBJ2-1; D is unresolved. Germline V lookup: CDR1 PRHDT, CDR2 FYEKMQ (reference sequence). The CDR3 runs to 12 residues. The CDR3 nucleotides read TGTGCCAGCGGCTTACGGGTGGATGAGCAGTTCTTC. This gives the protein CASGLRVDEQFF.

This clonotype came up a few times. A much more abundant neighbour one base away suggests this may be a read error. In DNA form, the CDR3 reads TGTGCCAGCAGCCATAGCGGAGAAGGACAAGAGACCCAGTACTTC. Amino acids: CASSHSGEGQETQYF. This chain connects TRBV5-3 to TRBJ2-5, with TRBD2 as a possible D gene (6 bases). TRBV5-3 is given ORF status, its function remaining uncertain. The CDR3 runs to 15 residues. V gave up 8 bases and J gave up 2 bases, with 19 bases separating them.

Turning to this clonotype: A single base separates this from a much larger clone, so it may be a read error. J is TRBJ1-1 and V is TRBV20-1; the D gene is possibly TRBD1 (6 bases). The CDR3 contains 12 residues. V shed 6 bases and J shed 6 bases, with 14 bases lying between them. Germline values: CDR1 DFQATT, CDR2 SNEGSKA (reference sequence). The CDR3 nucleotides read TGCAGTGCCGGCTTGGGGGCCCCTGAAGCTTTCTTT. Translated: CSAGLGAPEAFF.

This clonotype was detected ten times or more. The genes are TRBV12-3 or TRBV12-4 and TRBJ1-2; 9 positions match TRBD1. The CDR3 runs 16 residues. V lost 4 bases and J lost 4; bases outside the gene matches: 10. CDR3 loop: CASSSTTGGAGYGYTF. DNA for the CDR3: TGTGCCAGCAGTTCAACTACAGGGGGCGCTGGCTATGGCTACACCTTC.

Ten or more counts support this clonotype. The V and J genes are TRBV13 and TRBJ1-5; 11 nucleotides match TRBD1. The CDR3 sequence is 18 residues long. V lost 3 bases and J lost 5; bases outside the gene matches: 12. Germline values: CDR1 PRHDT, CDR2 FYEKMQ (reference sequence). The CDR3 DNA follows: TGTGCCAGCAGCTTGGACAGGGGGCGCTTGATCGGCGATCAGCCCCAGCATTTT. Translating gives CASSLDRGRLIGDQPQHF. The full variable domain, with the rest looked up from reference TRBV13 and TRBJ1-5, is AAGVIQSPRHLIKEKRETATLKCYPIPRHDTVYWYQQGPGQDPQFLISFYEKMQSDKGSIPDRFSAQQFSDYHSELNMSSLELGDSALYFCASSLDRGRLIGDQPQHFGDGTRLSIL.

This clonotype is termed medium-sized (0.01 to 0.1%). Here the CDR3 reads CASRGGGCNEQFF. CDR3 sequence (DNA): TGCGCCAGCAGAGGAGGGGGCTGCAATGAGCAGTTCTTC. The chain joins TRBV23-1 to TRBJ2-1, with D perhaps matching TRBD1 (7 bases). TRBV23-1 is an ORF, and what it does is uncertain. The CDR3 is 13 residues long. V was clipped by 6 bases and J by 6 bases, with 12 bases between them.

Comment on this clonotype: With a much larger clone just one base away, this may be a read error. The chain uses TRBV12-3 or TRBV12-4 and TRBJ2-7, with D tentatively TRBD1 or TRBD2 (5 bases each). Trimming removed 6 bases from V and 2 bases from J, with 14 bases in between. The CDR3 has 14 amino acids. The CDR3 here is CASSRTGRTYEQYF. DNA for the CDR3: TGTGCCAGCAGCCGCACGGGACGGACCTACGAGCAGTACTTC.

This clonotype has a count of ten or more. The chain links TRBV14 to TRBJ2-3; possible D gene TRBD2, 5 bases. Germline lookup yields CDR1 SGHDN and CDR2 FVKESK. V dropped 4 bases and J dropped 5 bases, with 19 bases sitting between them. This CDR3 has 16 amino acids. CDR3 sequence (DNA): TGTGCCAGCAGCCGGGAACTGGTTAGAGGGATAGATACGCAGTATTTT. Translation gives CASSRELVRGIDTQYF.